The 19 T cell receptor beta chains presented below share a single source sample, sequenced in a study of T cell repertoires in cytomegalovirus infection. One entry per CDR3 protein, called by TCRdb with MiXCR from the reads. Among 400,000 to 550,000 distinct CDR3 sequences, roughly 12% were seen once, and the ten largest hold roughly a tenth. Sequencing was performed on PBMCs. Receptor source: a human donor in good health (CMV status not recorded). Some clones in this sample may be carry-over from other donors' samples.

Ten or more counts support this clonotype. The chain couples TRBV7-6 to TRBJ2-7; D might be TRBD1 (6 bases). The CDR3 spans 15 residues. Germline V gives CDR1 SGHVS, CDR2 FNYEAQ. The germline V and J ends were trimmed by 5 bases and 0 bases, with 14 bases remaining between them. The CDR3: CASSADRLSSYEQYF. The CDR3 bases are TGTGCCAGCAGCGCAGACAGGCTCAGCTCCTACGAGCAGTACTTC.

This clonotype was counted ten times or more. V is TRBV7-8 and J is TRBJ2-1; TRBD2 matches 7 bases. Germline CDR1 is SGHVS and CDR2 is FQNEAQ. The CDR3 consists of 14 residues. Germline trimming cut 3 bases from V and 4 bases from J; bases unmatched to any gene: 3. The CDR3 coding sequence is TGTGCCAGCAGCTTCGCGGGGGAGTACAATGAGCAGTTCTTC. Protein: CASSFAGEYNEQFF.

J is TRBJ2-2 and V is TRBV3-1; 8 positions match TRBD1. The V gene's germline CDR1 is LGHDT and CDR2 YNNKEL (reference sequence). This CDR3 has 18 residues. V trimming: 1 base; J trimming: 0 bases; junction bases outside the gene matches: 7. CDR3 in amino acids: CASSQVWGQAANTGELFF. The CDR3 nucleotides are TGTGCCAGCAGCCAAGTTTGGGGACAGGCCGCGAACACCGGGGAGCTGTTTTTT.

The rearrangement links TRBV7-9 to TRBJ1-1, with a weak D call TRBD1 (5 bases). V gave up 1 base and J gave up 10 bases, with 19 bases separating them. This CDR3 contains 15 residues. Germline CDR1 is SEHNR and CDR2 is FQNEAQ (reference sequence). For the CDR3, the DNA is TGTGCCAGCAGCTTAGTGTCGGGGCAAAGAGTAAGAGCTTTCTTT. Its translation is CASSLVSGQRVRAFF.

This clonotype was counted many times. This sequence joins TRBV10-2 and TRBJ1-2, with 9 bases fitting TRBD1. The V and J ends lost 10 bases and 2 bases, in that order; junction bases with no gene match: 17. The CDR3 sequence is 17 residues long. In germline, CDR1 is WSHSY, CDR2 SAAADI. The CDR3, as DNA: TGCGCCACCCTATCTAGGCCCACAGGGGGCACCAACTATGGCTACACCTTC. Protein sequence: CATLSRPTGGTNYGYTF.

This clonotype was observed many times. The chain recombines TRBV5-6 with TRBJ1-6; the match to TRBD1 covers 7 bases. Germline trimming cut 4 bases from V and 9 bases from J; bases unmatched to any gene: 4. The germline CDR1 and CDR2 sequences are SGHDT and YYEEEE. This CDR3 spans 13 amino acids. As DNA, the CDR3 is TGTGCCAGCAGCGGGGACAGCAGTTCACCCCTCCACTTT. It translates to CASSGDSSSPLHF.

The CDR3 is CSATLAGQETQYF. The CDR3 bases are TGCAGTGCTACCCTAGCGGGCCAAGAGACCCAGTACTTC. This rearrangement joins TRBV20-1 to TRBJ2-5; TRBD2 aligns across 8 bases. J lost 1 base, V lost 4 bases, and 2 bases had no gene match. Germline lookup yields CDR1 DFQATT and CDR2 SNEGSKA (reference sequence). This CDR3 spans 13 amino acids.

This rearrangement joins TRBV7-2 to TRBJ2-5; D gene unclear. The CDR3 spans 13 residues. Germline V gene data show CDR1 as SGHTA and CDR2 as FQGNSA. Between the trimmed V and J ends, which lost 5 bases and 3 bases, there was a span of 10 bases. For the CDR3, the DNA is TGTGCCAGCAGCCGAAGTGAAAAAGAGACCCAGTACTTC. It encodes CASSRSEKETQYF. Filled out from reference TRBV7-2 and TRBJ2-5, the complete variable domain reads GAGVSQSPSNKVTEKGKDVELRCDPISGHTALYWYRQSLGQGLEFLIYFQGNSAPDKSGLPSDRFSAERTGGSVSTLTIQRTQQEDSAVYLCASSRSEKETQYFGPGTRLLVL.

This clonotype was detected many times. V usage is TRBV29-1 and J usage is TRBJ2-7; D unresolved. This CDR3 is built from 12 residues. V lost 2 bases, J lost 6 bases, and 11 bases lay in between. Germline V gene data show CDR1 as SQVTM and CDR2 as ANQGSEA. In DNA, the CDR3 is TGCAGCGTTGAACAAGGTTGGGGCGAGCAGTACTTC. This encodes CSVEQGWGEQYF.

This clonotype was seen many times. This chain links TRBV27 with TRBJ1-5; D remains unclear. From germline, CDR1 is MNHEY and CDR2 SMNVEV (reference sequence). This CDR3 has 13 amino acids. Trimming removed 2 bases at V and 6 bases at J, with 8 bases between. In nucleotides, the CDR3 is TGTGCCAGCAGTTTAACGATGAGTCAGCCCCAGCATTTT. This translates into CASSLTMSQPQHF.

This clonotype was picked up many times. The J gene is TRBJ1-1, the V gene TRBV4-1; D may be TRBD1 (6 bases). The V end lost 4 bases, the J end lost 0 bases, and 15 bases lay between the germline ends. The CDR3 loop spans 16 amino acids. Per the germline V gene, CDR1 is MGHRA and CDR2 is YSYEKL. DNA for the CDR3: TGCGCCAGCAGCCGGGTCGACAGGATCATGAACACTGAAGCTTTCTTT. This sequence encodes CASSRVDRIMNTEAFF.

This clonotype has just a few counts. Here the CDR3 reads CATSDLKTSGSPGQFF. The CDR3 coding sequence is TGTGCCACCAGTGATTTGAAAACTAGCGGGAGTCCAGGGCAGTTCTTC. This chain joins TRBV24-1 and TRBJ2-1; 11 bases are shared with TRBD2. The CDR3 spans 16 residues. V was clipped by 0 bases and J by 12 bases; unmatched bases: 9. The germline CDR1 and CDR2 sequences are KGHDR and SFDVKD.

The rearrangement links TRBV28 to TRBJ2-3; tentative D call: TRBD2 (6 bases). Looked up from germline, CDR1 is MDHEN and CDR2 is SYDVKM. Trimming removed 6 bases from V and 2 bases from J, with 18 bases in between. The CDR3 is 16 residues long. The CDR3 DNA follows: TGTGCCAGCAGGGTATCACTAGCAGGGTCCACAGATACGCAGTATTTT. Protein product: CASRVSLAGSTDTQYF.

The chain is built from TRBV20-1 and TRBJ1-2, with a tentative D call TRBD1 (6 bases). The CDR3 spans 14 residues. Germline values: CDR1 DFQATT, CDR2 SNEGSKA (reference sequence). V lost 3 bases, J lost 6 bases, and 17 bases lay in between. The CDR3, as DNA: TGCAGTGCTAGGGAACCGAGGGGGAGCGATGGCTACACCTTC. Translation: CSAREPRGSDGYTF.

This clonotype was seen ten or more times. The chain recombines TRBV12-3 or TRBV12-4 with TRBJ1-1, with D possibly matching TRBD1 (6 bases). Trimming took 7 bases from V and 6 from J, leaving 15 bases between them. The CDR3 runs 13 residues. DNA of the CDR3: TGTGCCAGCAAGAGGACAGAGTACCCTGAAGCTTTCTTT. Its protein is CASKRTEYPEAFF.

This clonotype came up many times. The CDR3 region is CSARVPASYQETQYF. In DNA form, the CDR3 reads TGCAGTGCTAGGGTACCCGCTTCGTACCAAGAGACCCAGTACTTC. The V call is TRBV20-1, the J call TRBJ2-5; D not certain. V shed 3 bases and J shed 0 bases, with 14 bases lying between them. CDR1 and CDR2 from the germline V gene are DFQATT and SNEGSKA (reference sequence). This CDR3 comprises 15 residues.

This clonotype was counted ten times or more. The V gene is TRBV10-3, the J gene TRBJ2-7; 7 bases line up with TRBD2. The germline gives CDR1 ENHRY, CDR2 SYGVKD. This CDR3 region has 14 residues. V shed 2 bases, J shed 1 base, and the junction held 2 bases outside the gene matches. CDR3 sequence: CAISEMGGSYEQYF. As DNA, the CDR3 is TGTGCCATCAGTGAGATGGGGGGGTCCTACGAGCAGTACTTC.

This clonotype was detected a few times. This chain links TRBV10-3 with TRBJ1-6; 9 bases are a match to TRBD1. There are 15 residues in the CDR3. Trimming took 5 bases from V and 7 from J; bases not matched to a gene: 6. The germline V gene encodes CDR1 ENHRY and CDR2 SYGVKD. In nucleotides, the CDR3 is TGTGCCATCAGTCGGGACAGGGATTACAATTCACCCCTCCACTTT. It is translated as CAISRDRDYNSPLHF.

This clonotype was detected only a few times. This chain joins TRBV11-2 and TRBJ2-7, with 7 bases that match TRBD1. After removal of 5 bases from V and 0 bases from J, the junction contained 7 bases not matched to a gene. The germline V gene encodes CDR1 SGHAT and CDR2 FQNNGV. The CDR3 extends over 15 amino acids. For the CDR3, the DNA is TGTGCCAGCAGCAAAGACAGGGTTCGCTCCTACGAGCAGTACTTC. This encodes CASSKDRVRSYEQYF.